The clone carrying this TCR beta chain was found a few times. This record belongs to a study of blood T cells in healthy people across ages. A second PCR, run for about 6 to 11 cycles, used a sample-barcoded 5' primer plus a J-beta primer mix. With 12 random nucleotides, a template-switch adaptor tagged each individual cDNA molecule. TCRdb used MiXCR to reprocess the 5' RACE reads, holding one entry per CDR3 protein. The profile shows some 760,000 distinct CDR3 sequences, roughly 25% of them singletons. The authors extracted at least 5 micrograms of total RNA per sample. Germline V lookup: CDR1 SEHNR, CDR2 FQNEAQ (reference sequence). V lost 1 base and J lost 3, with 13 bases in between. This CDR3 is built from 15 residues. The sample also formed part of further work on T cells of mothers and their children. That report adds: A few mothers and their six children, all healthy Caucasians, donated. Reads obtained per mother exceeded 8 million TCR beta CDR3 reads, with roughly 3 million obtained per child.

Sequencing used blood. The sequence derives from a boy aged 10-17 years in good health. The chain recombines TRBV7-9 with TRBJ2-7; maybe TRBD2 (5 bases). This CDR3 reads CASSLGVGGYYEQYF. DNA of the CDR3: TGTGCCAGCAGCTTAGGGGTAGGAGGTTACTACGAGCAGTACTTC.